What follows are 16 T cell receptor beta chains derived from one specimen sequenced in a study of T cell responses to AZD1222 COVID-19 vaccine. Only in-frame clones appear in the TCRdb table, and some are missing; sequencing was by immunoSEQ multiplex PCR. Of fewer than 300,000 clones in the sample, 93% are singletons; the top ten hold roughly 0.51%. The sequenced sample was peripheral blood, obtained on day 0 of AZD1222 vaccination. Every receptor here comes from an adult in good health.

The chain is built from TRBV28 and TRBJ2-5; 11 nucleotides align to TRBD2. CDR1 is MDHEN and CDR2 is SYDVKM in the germline V gene. With 6 bases clipped from V and 2 bases from J, the junction kept 2 bases outside the gene matches. This CDR3 spans 14 amino acids. Written as DNA, the CDR3 is TGTGCCAGCAGCGGGACTAGCGGACAAGAGACCCAGTACTTC. Its translation: CASSGTSGQETQYF.

The CDR3 bases are TGTGCCAGCTCACTGGGAGGGAATAGCAATCAGCCCCAGCATTTT. Translating it yields CASSLGGNSNQPQHF. The rearrangement joins TRBV18 to TRBJ1-5; unclear D gene. CDR3 length: 15 residues. The ends were cut back, 4 bases at V and 0 bases at J, with 10 bases in the middle. The germline V gene has CDR1 KGHSH and CDR2 LQKENI.

This chain connects TRBV3-1 (or the pseudogene TRBV3-2) to TRBJ1-1, with a tentative D call TRBD1 (5 bases). V was pared by 3 bases and J by 6 bases, with 11 bases between. This CDR3 contains 13 residues. Germline CDR1 reads LGHDT; CDR2 reads YNNKEL (reference sequence). CDR3 in DNA: TGTGCCAGCAGCCATTGGGGGTACGCTGAAGCTTTCTTT. Its translation: CASSHWGYAEAFF.

V is TRBV7-2 and J is TRBJ2-7; D may be TRBD1 (7 bases). Trimming left V 5 bases short and J 2 bases short, with 13 bases between. The CDR3 extends over 14 amino acids. Germline assignment: CDR1 SGHTA and CDR2 FQGNSA. The CDR3 DNA follows: TGTGCCAGCAGCGCGGGACAGAGGCCCTACGAGCAGTACTTC. The encoded protein is CASSAGQRPYEQYF.

The genes are TRBV6-5 and TRBJ1-5; D possibly corresponds to TRBD1 (5 bases). With 6 bases removed from V and 1 base from J, the gap between germline ends came to 13 bases. Germline V gene sequence: CDR1 MNHEY, CDR2 SVGAGI. The CDR3 spans 15 residues. The CDR3 protein is CASRSQGWSNQPQHF. The CDR3 nucleotides read TGTGCCAGCAGGTCCCAGGGTTGGAGCAATCAGCCCCAGCATTTT.

The chain combines TRBV9 with TRBJ1-1; weak D call: TRBD1 (5 bases). The CDR3 extends over 15 amino acids. Trimming cost V 1 base and J 0 bases, with 10 bases left between them. Per germline, CDR1 SGDLS and CDR2 YYNGEE. The CDR3 protein is CASSVQGDMNTEAFF. In DNA, the CDR3 is TGTGCCAGCAGCGTACAGGGAGACATGAACACTGAAGCTTTCTTT.

The chain employs TRBV6-5 and TRBJ1-2, with 8 bases identical to TRBD1. The V and J ends lost 6 bases and 7 bases, in that order; junction bases with no gene match: 7. CDR1 MNHEY and CDR2 SVGAGI come from the germline V gene. The CDR3 covers 13 residues. CDR3 loop: CASRVGQGSGYTF. The CDR3 nucleotides are TGTGCCAGCAGAGTCGGACAGGGCTCTGGCTACACCTTC.

V usage is TRBV18 and J usage is TRBJ1-2; a weak D match, TRBD1 (5 bases). Between the trimmed V and J ends, which lost 8 bases and 1 base, there was a span of 14 bases. Germline V gene data show CDR1 as KGHSH and CDR2 as LQKENI. The CDR3 runs to 14 residues. The CDR3 reads CASGTGTVNYGYTF. In DNA form, the CDR3 reads TGTGCCAGCGGGACCGGGACGGTTAACTATGGCTACACCTTC. The full variable domain, completed using reference TRBV18 and TRBJ1-2, is NAGVMQNPRHLVRRRGQEARLRCSPMKGHSHVYWYRQLPEEGLKFMVYLQKENIIDESGMPKERFSAEFPKEGPSILRIQQVVRGDSAAYFCASGTGTVNYGYTFGSGTRLTVV.

The chain joins TRBV6-1 to TRBJ1-5; TRBD1 might be the D (6 bases). This CDR3 is built from 14 residues. Trimming took off 3 bases at V and 5 bases at J, with 11 bases between the two ends. Germline V gene data show CDR1 as MNHNS and CDR2 as SASEGT. The DNA for the CDR3 is TGTGCCAGCAGTGAGTGGACAGACGATCAGCCCCAGCATTTT. It encodes CASSEWTDDQPQHF.

The chain has TRBV14 and TRBJ1-1, with a weak D call TRBD1 (5 bases). Trimming took 4 bases from V and 2 from J, leaving 8 bases between them. The germline gives CDR1 SGHDN, CDR2 FVKESK. The CDR3 has 13 residues. Here the CDR3 reads CASSRDRNTEAFF. The DNA for the CDR3 is TGTGCCAGCAGCCGGGACCGCAACACTGAAGCTTTCTTT.

The chain couples TRBV18 to TRBJ1-3, with a tentative D call TRBD1 (6 bases). The CDR3 consists of 14 residues. The V end lost 7 bases, the J end lost 3 bases, and 13 bases lay between the germline ends. The germline V gene encodes CDR1 KGHSH and CDR2 LQKENI. CDR3 residues: CASYFRGGGNTIYF. CDR3 bases: TGTGCCAGCTACTTCAGGGGAGGTGGAAACACCATATATTTT.

The chain uses TRBV12-3 or TRBV12-4 and TRBJ2-2, with D tentatively TRBD1 (5 bases). This CDR3 region has 13 residues. Trimming cost V 6 bases and J 2 bases, with 7 bases left between them. The CDR3 DNA reads as TGTGCCAGCAGCAGGGTCAACACCGGGGAGCTGTTTTTT. This gives the protein CASSRVNTGELFF.

About this clone: The sample has other DNA sequences that encode this CDR3 too. V is TRBV7-2 and J is TRBJ2-7; D gene unclear. The V end lost 2 bases, the J end lost 3 bases, and 5 bases lay between the germline ends. From germline, CDR1 is SGHTA and CDR2 FQGNSA. This CDR3 comprises 12 residues. CDR3 sequence reads: CASSLSSYEQYF. The DNA of the CDR3 is TGTGCCAGCAGCTTATCGAGCTACGAGCAGTACTTC.

V usage is TRBV7-2 and J usage is TRBJ2-3; either TRBD1 or TRBD2 may fit D (6 bases each). Germline loops: CDR1 SGHTA, CDR2 FQGNSA. V dropped 1 base and J dropped 3 bases, with 17 bases sitting between them. This CDR3 has 17 amino acids. The CDR3 coding sequence is TGTGCCAGCAGCTTAGTTTTCGGGGGCCTCGGGACAGATACGCAGTATTTT. Protein: CASSLVFGGLGTDTQYF.

The chain carries TRBV11-1 and TRBJ1-5, with D possibly matching TRBD1 (5 bases). Per germline, CDR1 SGHAT and CDR2 FQDESV (reference sequence). Trimming cost V 2 bases and J 6 bases, with 8 bases left between them. CDR3 length equals 13 residues. This chain's CDR3 is CASSLSQGQPQHF. Written as DNA, the CDR3 is TGTGCCAGCAGCTTAAGTCAGGGTCAGCCCCAGCATTTT.

Of note for this clone: Other nucleotide sequences in the sample specify the same CDR3. This chain uses TRBV20-1 with TRBJ1-5; no definite D call. V lost 6 bases, J lost 4 bases, and 7 bases lay in between. Germline assignment: CDR1 DFQATT and CDR2 SNEGSKA (reference sequence). This CDR3 is 11 amino acids long. CDR3 amino acids: CSAEGNQPQHF. The DNA for the CDR3 is TGCAGTGCAGAAGGGAATCAGCCCCAGCATTTT.